This is a list of T cell receptor beta chains from one sample in a study of blood T cell repertoires in COVID-19. Clones were sequenced by immunoSEQ multiplex PCR, and TCRdb holds only the in-frame ones, with some missing. The sample includes around 270,000 clones, 84% of them seen just once. The sequencing sample was made of peripheral blood. The receptor set was obtained from a woman aged 35 to 49 who had recovered from COVID-19. CDR3s include the opening cysteine and the closing phenylalanine or tryptophan. A D gene is named only where the DNA matches it firmly. Clone sizes are given selectively: once, few, many, or a class where the clone is expanded.

>TRBJ1-1|-|TRBV7-9|14|few
TGTGCCAGCAGCTTAACTTCAGGTAACACTGAAGCTTTCTTT
CASSLTSGNTEAFF
>TRBJ1-1|-|TRBV5-1|14|-
TGCGCCAGCAGCTTGAATACAGCAAACACTGAAGCTTTCTTT
CASSLNTANTEAFF
>TRBJ2-7|-|TRBV5-1|14|-
TGCGCCAGCGCGGAGGGAGTCGGGCAGTACGAGCAGTACTTC
CASAEGVGQYEQYF
>TRBJ2-1|TRBD1|TRBV11-2|14|-
TGTGCCAGCAGCTACAGGACAGGGAGTAATGAGCAGTTCTTC
CASSYRTGSNEQFF
>TRBJ2-1|TRBD2|TRBV9|16|-
TGTGCCAGCAGCGTAGGGCGGGGGAGCTCAAACAATGAGCAGTTCTTC
CASSVGRGSSNNEQFF
>TRBJ2-7|TRBD1|TRBV11-3|15|once
TGTGCCAGCAGCCCATACGCCAGGGGGCCGTTTGAGCAGTACTTC
CASSPYARGPFEQYF
>TRBJ2-3|TRBD2|TRBV4-2|17|-
TGTGCCAGCAGCCAAGACCCCGCTAGCGGGGGTAAGGATACGCAGTATTTT
CASSQDPASGGKDTQYF
>TRBJ1-4|-|TRBV19|16|-
TGTGCCAGTAGTAAAAGGACAGAGGAACGTAATGAAAAACTGTTTTTT
CASSKRTEERNEKLFF
>TRBJ2-7|-|TRBV5-1|15|-
TGCGCCAGCAGCTGGTCAGGCCGGGGAAACTACGAGCAGTACTTC
CASSWSGRGNYEQYF
>TRBJ2-1|-|TRBV6-6|15|-
TGTGCCAGCAGTGCCCGGGACACCTACTACAATGAGCAGTTCTTC
CASSARDTYYNEQFF
>TRBJ2-1|TRBD2|TRBV11-2|18|few
TGTGCCAGCAGCCCGAAACGTCGGCTAGCGGGGGGTGGAAATGAGCAGTTCTTC
CASSPKRRLAGGGNEQFF
>TRBJ2-7|-|TRBV27|13|-
TGTGCCAGCAGTTCAGGGGCCTCCTACGAGCAGTACTTC
CASSSGASYEQYF
>TRBJ1-5|-|TRBV30|15|-
TGTGCCTGGAGTTCTGCAGGCACGGGCAATCAGCCCCAGCATTTT
CAWSSAGTGNQPQHF
>TRBJ1-5|TRBD1|TRBV19|15|-
TGTGCCAGTACCCGGACAGGGGCCTCCCCTCAGCCCCAGCATTTT
CASTRTGASPQPQHF
>TRBJ1-6|-|TRBV6-1|14|-
TGTGCCAGCAGTGAAGTGGGAGACGATTTGCCCCTCCACTTT
CASSEVGDDLPLHF
>TRBJ1-6|-|TRBV2|15|-
TGTGCCAGCAGTGAGAGGGGGGGGAAGAATTCACCCCTCCACTTT
CASSERGGKNSPLHF
>TRBJ1-5|-|TRBV20-1|15|-
TGCAGTGCTAGTCGTGGAGGAGTAGGCAATCAGCCCCAGCATTTT
CSASRGGVGNQPQHF
>TRBJ2-3|TRBD1|TRBV11-2|15|-
TGTGCCAGCAGCCCCCGGACAGGGTCGGCAGATACGCAGTATTTT
CASSPRTGSADTQYF
>TRBJ2-7|-|TRBV12-3/TRBV12-4|13|-
TGTGCCAGCAGTTTCGAGCGCCTCTACGAGCAGTACTTC
CASSFERLYEQYF
>TRBJ2-5|TRBD1|TRBV28|13|-
TGTGCCAGTGTCAGGGGGATCCAAGAGACCCAGTACTTC
CASVRGIQETQYF
>TRBJ1-2|TRBD1|TRBV12-3/TRBV12-4|13|-
TGTGCCAGCACTACGGACAGGGGAGCTGGCTACACCTTC
CASTTDRGAGYTF
>TRBJ1-5|-|TRBV18|14|-
TGTGCCAGCTCACCACAGACCCAGGATCAGCCCCAGCATTTT
CASSPQTQDQPQHF
>TRBJ1-2|TRBD1|TRBV30|15|-
TGTGCCTGGAGTGTGAAAGGACAGGGGCTGGCTGGCTACACCTTC
CAWSVKGQGLAGYTF
>TRBJ1-2|-|TRBV11-3|16|few
TGTGCCAGCAGCTCCGAATCAACCAGGGTATCCTTTGGCTACACCTTC
CASSSESTRVSFGYTF
>TRBJ1-6|TRBD1|TRBV10-3|15|-
TGTGCCATCAGCTCAGGGGACAGGGTTAATTCACCCCTCCACTTT
CAISSGDRVNSPLHF
>TRBJ2-1|TRBD2|TRBV2|13|-
TGTGCCAGCGCCCGGGAGGCCTACAATGAGCAGTTCTTC
CASAREAYNEQFF
>TRBJ2-5|TRBD2|TRBV15|15|-
TGTGCCACCAGCGGCTATGGATTCGGGGGGGAGACCCAGTACTTC
CATSGYGFGGETQYF
>TRBJ1-2|TRBD1|TRBV3-1/TRBV3-2|13|-
TGTGCCAGCAGCCCGGGACAGGGGTATGGCTACACCTTC
CASSPGQGYGYTF
>TRBJ2-2|-|TRBV28|14|-
TGTGCCAGCAGTACGGGACTGAACACCGGGGAGCTGTTTTTT
CASSTGLNTGELFF
>TRBJ2-6|TRBD1|TRBV27|18|-
TGTGCCAGCAGTCTCCGGGACAGGGGTGGACCTGGGGCCAACGTCCTGACTTTC
CASSLRDRGGPGANVLTF
>TRBJ1-5|-|TRBV6-1|15|once
TGTGCCAGCAGTTTACTTCCAGGGGGCAATCAGCCCCAGCATTTT
CASSLLPGGNQPQHF
>TRBJ2-5|-|TRBV19|14|-
TGTGCCAGTAGTATAGCAGGGCAGCAAGAGACCCAGTACTTC
CASSIAGQQETQYF
>TRBJ2-7|TRBD1|TRBV11-1|14|-
TGTGCCAGCAGCTTAGGGCAGGGGGCCTACGAGCAGTACTTC
CASSLGQGAYEQYF
>TRBJ1-2|TRBD1|TRBV4-1|14|-
TGCGCCAGCAGCCACTTTGGACAGGAAGATGGCTACACCTTC
CASSHFGQEDGYTF
>TRBJ2-3|TRBD1|TRBV24-1|19|-
TGTGCCACCAGTGATCCCATCCCAAGTAGACAGGGGAAGGCGGATACGCAGTATTTT
CATSDPIPSRQGKADTQYF
>TRBJ1-2|TRBD1|TRBV27|15|-
TGTGCCAGCAGTTTATCTAGGACAGGGGGGGATGGCTACACCTTC
CASSLSRTGGDGYTF
>TRBJ1-2|-|TRBV7-2|14|-
TGTGCCAGCAGCTTCATGACAGATAACTATGGCTACACCTTC
CASSFMTDNYGYTF
>TRBJ2-5|-|TRBV29-1|12|-
TGCAGCGTTGGACAATCTTTAGAGACCCAGTACTTC
CSVGQSLETQYF
>TRBJ2-5|-|TRBV5-1|15|once
TGCGCCAGCAGCCAAACCCGACAGACCCAAGAGACCCAGTACTTC
CASSQTRQTQETQYF
>TRBJ1-2|-|TRBV19|16|-
TGTGCCAGTAGTATGTTGGGGGCTCAAGCTAACTATGGCTACACCTTC
CASSMLGAQANYGYTF
>TRBJ2-2|-|TRBV5-6|13|-
TGTGCCAGCAGCTTGGCCTACACCGGGGAGCTGTTTTTT
CASSLAYTGELFF